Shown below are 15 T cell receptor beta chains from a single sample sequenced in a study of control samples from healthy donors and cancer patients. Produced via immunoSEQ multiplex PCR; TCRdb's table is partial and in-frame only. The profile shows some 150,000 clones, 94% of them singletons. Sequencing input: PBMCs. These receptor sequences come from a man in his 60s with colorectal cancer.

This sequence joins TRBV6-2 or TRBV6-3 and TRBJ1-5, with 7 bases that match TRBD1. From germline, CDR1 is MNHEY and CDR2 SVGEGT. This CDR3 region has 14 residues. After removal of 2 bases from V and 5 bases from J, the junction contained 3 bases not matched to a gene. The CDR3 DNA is TGTGCCAGCAGTTACGTACAGGGGCATCAGCCCCAGCATTTT. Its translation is CASSYVQGHQPQHF.

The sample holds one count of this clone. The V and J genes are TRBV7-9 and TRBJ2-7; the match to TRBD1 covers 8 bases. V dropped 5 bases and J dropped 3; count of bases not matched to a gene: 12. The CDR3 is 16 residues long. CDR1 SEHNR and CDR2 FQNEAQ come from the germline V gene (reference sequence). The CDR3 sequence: CASSLSRTGMIYEQYF. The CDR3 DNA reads TGTGCCAGCAGCCTCTCCCGGACAGGGATGATCTACGAGCAGTACTTC.

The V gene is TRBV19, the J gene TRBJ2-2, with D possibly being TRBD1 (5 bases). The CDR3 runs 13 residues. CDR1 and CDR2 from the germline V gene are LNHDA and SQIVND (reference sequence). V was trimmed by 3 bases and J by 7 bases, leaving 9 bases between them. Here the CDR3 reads CASSISGYGELFF. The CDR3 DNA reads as TGTGCCAGTAGTATCTCAGGGTACGGGGAGCTGTTTTTT.

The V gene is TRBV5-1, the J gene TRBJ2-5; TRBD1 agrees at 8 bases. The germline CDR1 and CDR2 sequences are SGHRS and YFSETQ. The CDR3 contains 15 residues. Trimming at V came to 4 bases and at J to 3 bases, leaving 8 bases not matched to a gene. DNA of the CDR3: TGCGCCAGCAGCACCGGACAGGGTGGGGAAGAGACCCAGTACTTC. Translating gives CASSTGQGGEETQYF.

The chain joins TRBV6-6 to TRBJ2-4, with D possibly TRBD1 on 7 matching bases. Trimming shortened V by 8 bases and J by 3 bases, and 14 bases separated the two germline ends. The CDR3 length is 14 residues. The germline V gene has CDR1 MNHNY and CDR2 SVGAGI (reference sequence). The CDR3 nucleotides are TGTGCCAGCCTGGCAGGGGGGTACAAAAACATTCAGTACTTC. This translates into CASLAGGYKNIQYF.

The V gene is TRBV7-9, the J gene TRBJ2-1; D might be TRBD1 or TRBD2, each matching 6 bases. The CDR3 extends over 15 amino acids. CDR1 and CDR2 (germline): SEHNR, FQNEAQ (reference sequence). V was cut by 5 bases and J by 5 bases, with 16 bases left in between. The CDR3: CASSQPGAGHNEQFF. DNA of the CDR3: TGTGCCAGCAGCCAGCCGGGGGCAGGGCACAATGAGCAGTTCTTC.

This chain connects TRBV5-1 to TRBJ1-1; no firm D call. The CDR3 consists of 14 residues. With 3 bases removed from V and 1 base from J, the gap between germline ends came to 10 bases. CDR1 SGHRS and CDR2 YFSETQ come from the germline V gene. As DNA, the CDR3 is TGCGCCAGCAGCTGGGAATTCGGGAACACTGAAGCTTTCTTT. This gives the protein CASSWEFGNTEAFF.

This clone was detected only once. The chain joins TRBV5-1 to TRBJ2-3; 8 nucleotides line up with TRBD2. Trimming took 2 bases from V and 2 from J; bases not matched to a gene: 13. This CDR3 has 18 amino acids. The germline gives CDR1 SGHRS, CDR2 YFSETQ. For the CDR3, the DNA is TGCGCCAGCAGCTTCCAGCGGGGGCCGGTTCCCAACACAGATACGCAGTATTTT. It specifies CASSFQRGPVPNTDTQYF.

CDR3 DNA: TGTGCCAGCAGTTTTTTGGTTGGGATGAACACTGAAGCTTTCTTT. It codes for CASSFLVGMNTEAFF. The chain couples TRBV27 to TRBJ1-1; D uncertain. The ends were cut back, 3 bases at V and 0 bases at J, with 11 bases in the middle. The germline V gene has CDR1 MNHEY and CDR2 SMNVEV (reference sequence). The CDR3 has 15 residues.

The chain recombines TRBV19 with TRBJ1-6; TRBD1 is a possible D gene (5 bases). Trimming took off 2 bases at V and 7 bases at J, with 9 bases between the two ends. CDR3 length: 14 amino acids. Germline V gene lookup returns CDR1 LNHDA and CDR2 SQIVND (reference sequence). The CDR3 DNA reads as TGTGCCAGTAGTATATCAGGGTCGAATTCACCCCTCCACTTT. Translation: CASSISGSNSPLHF.

The DNA for the CDR3 is TGTGCCAGCAGCCAAGTCCCGAACACCGGGGAGCTGTTTTTT. It yields the protein CASSQVPNTGELFF. V is TRBV3-1 (or the pseudogene TRBV3-2) and J is TRBJ2-2; D not resolved. The CDR3 spans 14 residues. V lost 1 base to trimming and J lost 0 bases, with 3 bases between them. The germline CDR1 and CDR2 sequences are LGHDT and YNNKEL (reference sequence).

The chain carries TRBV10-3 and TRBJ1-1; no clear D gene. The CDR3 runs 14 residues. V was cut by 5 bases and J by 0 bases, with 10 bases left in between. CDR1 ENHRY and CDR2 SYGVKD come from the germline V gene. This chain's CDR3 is CAISFNSMNTEAFF. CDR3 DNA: TGTGCCATCAGTTTCAACAGCATGAACACTGAAGCTTTCTTT.

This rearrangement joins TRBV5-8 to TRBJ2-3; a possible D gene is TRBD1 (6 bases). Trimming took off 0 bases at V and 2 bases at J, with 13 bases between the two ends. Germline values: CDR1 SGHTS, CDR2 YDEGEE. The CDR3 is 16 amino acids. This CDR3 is CASSLVGQLNTDTQYF. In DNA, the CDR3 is TGTGCCAGCAGCTTGGTAGGACAGCTTAACACAGATACGCAGTATTTT.

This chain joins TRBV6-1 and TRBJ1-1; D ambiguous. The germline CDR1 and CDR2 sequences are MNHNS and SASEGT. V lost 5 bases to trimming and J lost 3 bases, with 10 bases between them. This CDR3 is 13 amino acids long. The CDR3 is CASSLVEDTEAFF. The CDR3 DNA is TGTGCCAGCAGTTTAGTAGAAGACACTGAAGCTTTCTTT.

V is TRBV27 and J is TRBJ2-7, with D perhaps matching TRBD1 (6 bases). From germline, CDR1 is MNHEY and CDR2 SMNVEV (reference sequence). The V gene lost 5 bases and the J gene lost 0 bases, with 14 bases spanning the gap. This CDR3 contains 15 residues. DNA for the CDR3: TGTGCCAGCAGTCTACAGGGCCGTAGCTCCTACGAGCAGTACTTC. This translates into CASSLQGRSSYEQYF.